The TCR beta chain under discussion was sequenced for a study of OX40 agonist ivuxolimab in advanced cancers. Trimming took 5 bases from V and 5 from J, leaving 10 bases between them. CDR1 and CDR2 from the germline V gene are SGHNT and YYREEE (reference sequence). The CDR3 runs to 12 residues. The protocol was immunoSEQ multiplex PCR, while the TCRdb copy is restricted to in-frame clones and leaves out a portion. The repertoire holds approximately 69,000 clones, with around 82% as singletons. This receptor was taken from an adult with an advanced solid tumor such as melanoma, head and neck, liver or kidney cancer. The sample was CD4+ or CD8+ T cells sorted from blood, taken in a trial of the OX40 agonist ivuxolimab. The J gene is TRBJ1-1, the V gene TRBV5-4; D unclear. The CDR3 reads CASRDERTEAFF. CDR3 sequence (DNA): TGTGCCAGCAGGGACGAGAGGACTGAAGCTTTCTTT.